These 29 T cell receptor beta chains originate from one sample sequenced in a study of response to subunit inactivated influenza vaccine. TCRdb recomputed calls from the RT-PCR reads with MiXCR, one row per CDR3 protein. This sample has fewer than 600,000 distinct CDR3 sequences, with around 7.9% found just once. Here the sequenced sample was PBMCs from blood, taken roughly 24 months after vaccination. These receptors came from a man aged 50 to 69 who received an inactivated influenza vaccine.

The V and J genes are TRBV19 and TRBJ2-1; no reliable D call. This CDR3 contains 14 residues. CDR1 is LNHDA and CDR2 is SQIVND in the germline V gene (reference sequence). Trimming pared 0 bases from V and 4 bases from J, leaving 7 bases between. The CDR3 coding sequence is TGTGCCAGTAGTATAGACAGGAGTTACAATGAGCAGTTCTTC. Translating gives CASSIDRSYNEQFF.

This clonotype was found many times. The V gene is TRBV12-3 or TRBV12-4, the J gene TRBJ2-7, with D perhaps TRBD1 (6 bases). Trimming cost V 0 bases and J 5 bases, with 17 bases left between them. The CDR3 has 16 residues. CDR3 sequence reads: CASSLALRVRGNEQYF. Here the CDR3 DNA reads TGTGCCAGCAGTTTAGCTCTCCGAGTCAGGGGTAACGAGCAGTACTTC.

This clonotype was seen at least ten times. The gene calls are TRBV7-2 and TRBJ1-3; unclear D gene. The V gene lost 5 bases and the J gene lost 1 base, with 9 bases spanning the gap. Germline CDR1 is SGHTA and CDR2 is FQGNSA. There are 14 residues in the CDR3. The CDR3 DNA follows: TGTGCCAGCAGCCGAAGAGAGTCTGGAAACACCATATATTTT. This translates into CASSRRESGNTIYF.

This clonotype has only a few counts. The chain recombines TRBV18 with TRBJ2-7; TRBD1 matches at 7 bases. The CDR3 consists of 14 residues. V dropped 2 bases and J dropped 5; count of bases not matched to a gene: 6. In germline, CDR1 is KGHSH, CDR2 LQKENI. This CDR3 is CASSPTRGRNEQYF. The DNA of the CDR3 is TGTGCCAGCTCACCAACGAGGGGGCGGAACGAGCAGTACTTC.

The CDR3 bases are TGCAGTGCTAGAGATAATAGCGGGAGGGTGATAGAGACCCAGTACTTC. It is translated as CSARDNSGRVIETQYF. This sequence joins TRBV20-1 and TRBJ2-5; 11 bases line up with TRBD2. The trim removed 0 bases at V and 4 bases at J, leaving 7 bases unmatched. The germline CDR1 and CDR2 sequences are DFQATT and SNEGSKA (reference sequence). This CDR3 is 16 amino acids long.

This clonotype was seen only a few times. This rearrangement joins TRBV7-9 to TRBJ2-1; TRBD1 might be the D (6 bases). V dropped 6 bases and J dropped 5 bases, with 14 bases sitting between them. CDR3 length: 14 amino acids. In germline, CDR1 is SEHNR, CDR2 FQNEAQ (reference sequence). The CDR3 spells CASSSNGQNNEQFF. The CDR3 nucleotides read TGTGCCAGCAGTTCAAATGGACAGAACAATGAGCAGTTCTTC.

This clonotype was counted only a few times. V is TRBV6-1 and J is TRBJ2-1; TRBD2 agrees at 13 bases. Germline trimming cut 4 bases from V and 4 bases from J; bases unmatched to any gene: 1. The CDR3 has 15 residues. Germline CDR1 and CDR2: MNHNS and SASEGT. The CDR3 reads CASSGLAGGYNEQFF. CDR3 bases: TGTGCCAGCAGTGGACTAGCGGGGGGATACAATGAGCAGTTCTTC.

V and J are TRBV5-5 and TRBJ2-1; D perhaps matches TRBD2 (6 bases). The germline V and J ends were trimmed by 0 bases and 8 bases, with 15 bases remaining between them. The CDR3 spans 15 residues. Germline lookup yields CDR1 SGHKS and CDR2 YYEKEE (reference sequence). As DNA, the CDR3 is TGTGCCAGCAGCTTGGTAGTAGCGGTGGTGGATGAGCAGTTCTTC. Its translation: CASSLVVAVVDEQFF.

The V gene is TRBV27, the J gene TRBJ2-7; the D is unclear. The CDR3 extends over 13 amino acids. V lost 0 bases to trimming and J lost 7 bases, with 10 bases between them. Looked up from germline, CDR1 is MNHEY and CDR2 is SMNVEV (reference sequence). CDR3 DNA sequence: TGTGCCAGCAGTTTATCGGCTGTATATGAGCAGTACTTC. As protein: CASSLSAVYEQYF.

This clonotype came up a few times. This chain uses TRBV20-1 with TRBJ1-1; TRBD1 aligns across 9 bases. V shed 1 base and J 1 base; nucleotides not matched to a gene: 13. The CDR3 runs to 18 residues. CDR1 and CDR2 from the germline V gene are DFQATT and SNEGSKA (reference sequence). This CDR3 reads CSARGFNRGHSANTEAFF. The DNA for the CDR3 is TGCAGTGCTAGAGGATTTAACAGGGGGCACTCCGCGAACACTGAAGCTTTCTTT.

This rearrangement joins TRBV30 to TRBJ2-2, with TRBD2 matching 8 bases. V lost 2 bases to trimming and J lost 6 bases; unmatched junction nucleotides: 2. Germline lookup yields CDR1 GTSNPN and CDR2 SVGIG (reference sequence). This CDR3 comprises 13 residues. The CDR3 coding sequence is TGTGCCTGGAGTCCGGGAGGGTCCGGGGAGCTGTTTTTT. This codes for CAWSPGGSGELFF.

This clonotype showed up just a few times. The chain employs TRBV20-1 and TRBJ2-3; 13 bases line up with TRBD2. V trimming: 5 bases; J trimming: 10 bases; junction bases outside the gene matches: 12. CDR3 length: 15 amino acids. Germline values: CDR1 DFQATT, CDR2 SNEGSKA (reference sequence). CDR3 protein: CSAEGLAGVARAQYF. CDR3 nucleotide sequence: TGCAGTGCTGAAGGACTAGCGGGGGTTGCCCGGGCGCAGTATTTT.

The genes are TRBV12-3 or TRBV12-4 and TRBJ1-1, with TRBD1 as a possible D gene (5 bases). The V end lost 6 bases, the J end lost 9 bases, and 14 bases lay between the germline ends. The CDR3 has 12 amino acids. The CDR3 loop is CASSAGATKAFF. CDR3 in DNA: TGTGCCAGCAGCGCCGGGGCTACAAAAGCTTTCTTT.

Ten or more counts support this clonotype. The chain combines TRBV12-3 or TRBV12-4 with TRBJ1-2; no reliable D call. CDR3 length equals 13 residues. The V end was cut by 4 bases, the J end by 2 bases, with 8 bases between. CDR3 region: CASSSEVNYGYTF. In DNA, the CDR3 is TGTGCCAGCAGTTCCGAGGTGAACTATGGCTACACCTTC.

This clonotype was seen a few times. The chain uses TRBV6-2 or TRBV6-3 and TRBJ2-7; D call uncertain. V was pared by 6 bases and J by 3 bases, with 12 bases between. CDR3 length: 13 amino acids. Per germline, CDR1 MNHEY and CDR2 SVGEGT. CDR3 sequence: CASSPSVLYEQYF. CDR3 bases: TGTGCCAGCAGCCCTTCCGTCCTCTACGAGCAGTACTTC.

The chain is built from TRBV11-2 and TRBJ2-7; a weak D match, TRBD2 (5 bases). Germline V gene lookup returns CDR1 SGHAT and CDR2 FQNNGV. V was clipped by 4 bases and J by 4 bases, with 14 bases between them. CDR3 length equals 14 residues. CDR3 sequence (DNA): TGTGCCAGCAGCTCGGGATCACCCATTTACGAGCAGTACTTC. Translation: CASSSGSPIYEQYF.

At least ten counts were recorded for this clonotype. This rearrangement joins TRBV5-4 to TRBJ2-5; no clear D. The CDR3 is 12 amino acids. The V end lost 0 bases, the J end lost 4 bases, and 4 bases lay between the germline ends. Germline V lookup: CDR1 SGHNT, CDR2 YYREEE (reference sequence). CDR3 region: CASSLDAETQYF. CDR3 DNA sequence: TGTGCCAGCAGCTTGGACGCAGAGACCCAGTACTTC. The entire variable domain, with the rest obtained from reference TRBV5-4 and TRBJ2-5, is as follows: ETGVTQSPTHLIKTRGQQVTLRCSSQSGHNTVSWYQQALGQGPQFIFQYYREEENGRGNFPPRFSGLQFPNYSSELNVNALELDDSALYLCASSLDAETQYFGPGTRLLVL.

The V call is TRBV19, the J call TRBJ1-5; a possible D gene is TRBD1 (6 bases). CDR1 and CDR2 from the germline V gene are LNHDA and SQIVND (reference sequence). The CDR3 spans 16 residues. V was pared by 11 bases and J by 3 bases, with 23 bases between. CDR3 DNA: TGTGCCTCGCGGGGGGGGGCGTTTGGAGACAATCAGCCCCAGCATTTT. It codes for CASRGGAFGDNQPQHF.

This clonotype was seen many times. The rearrangement uses TRBV5-1 and TRBJ2-7; tentatively, D is TRBD1 (5 bases). With 0 bases removed from V and 3 bases from J, the gap between germline ends came to 10 bases. The CDR3 spans 14 residues. Per germline, CDR1 SGHRS and CDR2 YFSETQ. The CDR3 reads CASSLGTTDYEQYF. The DNA for the CDR3 is TGCGCCAGCAGCTTGGGGACAACGGACTACGAGCAGTACTTC.

The V call is TRBV6-1, the J call TRBJ2-3, with 8 bases aligning to TRBD1. Germline V gene lookup returns CDR1 MNHNS and CDR2 SASEGT. The V and J ends lost 9 bases and 2 bases, in that order; junction bases with no gene match: 13. CDR3 length: 16 amino acids. CDR3 residues: CARHLGQGHPTDTQYF. CDR3 bases: TGTGCCAGGCACCTCGGACAGGGACACCCCACAGATACGCAGTATTTT.

This clonotype was counted a few times. This sequence joins TRBV7-2 and TRBJ2-1, with D uncertain. The CDR3 is made up of 14 amino acids. The V gene lost 5 bases and the J gene lost 5 bases, with 13 bases spanning the gap. The germline CDR1 and CDR2 sequences are SGHTA and FQGNSA. CDR3 amino acids: CASSLPPGNNEQFF. The CDR3, as DNA: TGTGCCAGCAGCCTCCCTCCTGGTAACAATGAGCAGTTCTTC. The full variable domain, rest sourced from reference TRBV7-2 and TRBJ2-1, is GAGVSQSPSNKVTEKGKDVELRCDPISGHTALYWYRQSLGQGLEFLIYFQGNSAPDKSGLPSDRFSAERTGGSVSTLTIQRTQQEDSAVYLCASSLPPGNNEQFFGPGTRLTVL.

This clonotype occurred many times. The CDR3 DNA follows: TGTGCCAGCACCTCCCCTGAGTCGAACTATTACAATGAGCAGTTCTTC. This translates into CASTSPESNYYNEQFF. V usage is TRBV6-1 and J usage is TRBJ2-1; D not certain. V was clipped by 7 bases and J by 4 bases, with 20 bases between them. Per the germline V gene, CDR1 is MNHNS and CDR2 is SASEGT. This CDR3 spans 16 amino acids.

This clonotype was detected a few times. This chain joins TRBV5-1 and TRBJ2-7; 12 bases line up with TRBD2. CDR1 SGHRS and CDR2 YFSETQ come from the germline V gene. Trimming took 4 bases from V and 3 from J; bases not matched to a gene: 2. The CDR3 covers 14 residues. The CDR3 DNA is TGCGCCAGCAGCAAGGGACTAGCGGGCTACGAGCAGTACTTC. Encoded protein: CASSKGLAGYEQYF.

This clonotype was detected many times. The chain employs TRBV2 and TRBJ2-2; D remains ambiguous. CDR3 length equals 16 residues. Trimming took off 2 bases at V and 7 bases at J, with 17 bases between the two ends. Germline CDR1 reads SNHLY; CDR2 reads FYNNEI. The CDR3 region is CASSEWQLGMGGELFF. The DNA for the CDR3 is TGTGCCAGCAGTGAATGGCAGCTAGGGATGGGCGGGGAGCTGTTTTTT.

The CDR3 is CASSFGTGKTEAFF. In DNA, the CDR3 is TGTGCCAGCAGTTTTGGGACAGGAAAGACTGAAGCTTTCTTT. The chain is built from TRBV12-3 or TRBV12-4 and TRBJ1-1; TRBD1 agrees at 8 bases. The junction had 5 bases not matched to a gene; V was cut back by 3 bases and J by 5 bases. The CDR3 totals 14 residues.

This clonotype showed up many times. The chain uses TRBV15 and TRBJ1-2; weak D call: TRBD1 (5 bases). The CDR3 length is 14 residues. Germline V gene sequence: CDR1 LNHNV, CDR2 YYDKDF (reference sequence). Trimming took off 5 bases at V and 4 bases at J, with 14 bases between the two ends. Here the CDR3 reads CATSGRGTAYGYTF. In DNA, the CDR3 is TGTGCCACCAGCGGGCGTGGGACCGCCTATGGCTACACCTTC.

This clonotype occurred a few times. The chain combines TRBV20-1 with TRBJ1-5; tentatively, D is TRBD1 (6 bases). The CDR3 length is 15 residues. Germline V gene sequence: CDR1 DFQATT, CDR2 SNEGSKA (reference sequence). Between the trimmed V and J ends, which lost 0 bases and 4 bases, there was a span of 13 bases. CDR3 sequence reads: CSARDLTGPNQPQHF. CDR3 DNA: TGCAGTGCTAGAGATCTTACAGGGCCTAATCAGCCCCAGCATTTT.

This clonotype was detected a few times. CDR3 protein: CASSPLAGRNEQFF. The CDR3 DNA sequence: TGTGCCAGCAGCCCCCTCGCGGGAAGGAATGAGCAGTTCTTC. The V call is TRBV7-8, the J call TRBJ2-1; the D gene is possibly TRBD2 (6 bases). The CDR3 is 14 amino acids. Trimming removed 5 bases from V and 7 bases from J, with 15 bases in between. Germline V lookup: CDR1 SGHVS, CDR2 FQNEAQ.

The chain employs TRBV6-4 and TRBJ2-2; 16 bases map to TRBD2. V lost 5 bases, J lost 4 bases, and 13 bases stayed unmatched. The CDR3 is 20 amino acids. Per the germline V gene, CDR1 is MRHNA and CDR2 is SNTAGT. The CDR3 reads CASSPGTSGRARGFTGELFF. In DNA, the CDR3 is TGTGCCAGCAGTCCCGGGACTAGCGGGAGGGCCCGGGGGTTCACCGGGGAGCTGTTTTTT.